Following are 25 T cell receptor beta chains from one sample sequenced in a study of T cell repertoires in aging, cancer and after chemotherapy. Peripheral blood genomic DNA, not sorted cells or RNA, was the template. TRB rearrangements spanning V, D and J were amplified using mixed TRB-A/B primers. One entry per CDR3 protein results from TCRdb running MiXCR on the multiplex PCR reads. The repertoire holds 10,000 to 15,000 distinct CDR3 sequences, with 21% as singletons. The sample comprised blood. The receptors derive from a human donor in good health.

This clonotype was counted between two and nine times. CDR3 nucleotide sequence: TGTGCCAGCAGCTTTCAAGTCTACGAGCAGTACTTC. Translated, it gives CASSFQVYEQYF. The chain uses TRBV11-2 and TRBJ2-7; D not certain. The CDR3 is 12 amino acids. Germline assignment: CDR1 SGHAT and CDR2 FQNNGV. The ends were cut back, 3 bases at V and 3 bases at J, with 6 bases in the middle.

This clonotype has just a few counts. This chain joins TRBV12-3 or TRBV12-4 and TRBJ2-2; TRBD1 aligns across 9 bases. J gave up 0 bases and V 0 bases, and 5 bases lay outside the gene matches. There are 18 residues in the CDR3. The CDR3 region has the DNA TGTGCCAGCAGTTTAGCGCCGGGACAGGGATCGAACACCGGGGAGCTGTTTTTT. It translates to CASSLAPGQGSNTGELFF.

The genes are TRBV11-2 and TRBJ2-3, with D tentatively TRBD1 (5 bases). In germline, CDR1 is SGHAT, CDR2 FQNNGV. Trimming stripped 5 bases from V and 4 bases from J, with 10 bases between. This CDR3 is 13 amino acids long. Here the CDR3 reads CASSVQGSDTQYF. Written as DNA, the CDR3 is TGTGCCAGCAGCGTCCAGGGATCAGATACGCAGTATTTT.

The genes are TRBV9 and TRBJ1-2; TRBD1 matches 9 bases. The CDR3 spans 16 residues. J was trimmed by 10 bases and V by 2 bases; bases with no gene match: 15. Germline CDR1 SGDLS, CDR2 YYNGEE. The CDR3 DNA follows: TGTGCCAGCAGCGTCCAGTTTGGGACAGGGCTTCGGGACTACACCTTC. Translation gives CASSVQFGTGLRDYTF.

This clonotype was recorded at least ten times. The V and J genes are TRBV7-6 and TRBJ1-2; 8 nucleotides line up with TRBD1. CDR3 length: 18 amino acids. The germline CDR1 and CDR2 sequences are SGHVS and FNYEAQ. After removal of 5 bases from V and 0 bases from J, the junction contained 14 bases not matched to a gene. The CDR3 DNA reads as TGTGCCAGCAGCCCTAAGACAGGGGCCGAGGTTGCTAACTATGGCTACACCTTC. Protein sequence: CASSPKTGAEVANYGYTF.

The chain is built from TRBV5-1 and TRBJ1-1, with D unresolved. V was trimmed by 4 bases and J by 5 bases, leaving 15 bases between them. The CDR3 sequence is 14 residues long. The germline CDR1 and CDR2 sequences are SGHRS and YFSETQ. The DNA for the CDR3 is TGCGCCAGCAGCGCCCGACTCCTAGGAACTGAAGCTTTCTTT. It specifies CASSARLLGTEAFF. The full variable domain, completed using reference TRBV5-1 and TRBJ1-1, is KAGVTQTPRYLIKTRGQQVTLSCSPISGHRSVSWYQQTPGQGLQFLFEYFSETQRNKGNFPGRFSGRQFSNSRSEMNVSTLELGDSALYLCASSARLLGTEAFFGQGTRLTVV.

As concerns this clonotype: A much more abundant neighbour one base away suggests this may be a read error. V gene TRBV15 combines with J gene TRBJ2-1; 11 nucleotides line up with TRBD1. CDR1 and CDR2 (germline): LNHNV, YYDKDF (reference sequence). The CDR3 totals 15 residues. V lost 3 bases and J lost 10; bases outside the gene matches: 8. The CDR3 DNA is TGTGCCACCAGCAGGGGCGGACAGGGGGCCAACGAGCAGTTCTTC. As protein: CATSRGGQGANEQFF.

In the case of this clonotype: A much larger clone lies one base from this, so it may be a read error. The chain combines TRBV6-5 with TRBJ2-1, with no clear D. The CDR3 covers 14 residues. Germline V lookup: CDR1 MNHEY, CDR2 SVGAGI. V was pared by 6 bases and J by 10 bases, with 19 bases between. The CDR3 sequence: CASRPDVRSYEQFF. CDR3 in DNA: TGTGCCAGCAGACCGGACGTCCGGTCCTACGAGCAGTTCTTC.

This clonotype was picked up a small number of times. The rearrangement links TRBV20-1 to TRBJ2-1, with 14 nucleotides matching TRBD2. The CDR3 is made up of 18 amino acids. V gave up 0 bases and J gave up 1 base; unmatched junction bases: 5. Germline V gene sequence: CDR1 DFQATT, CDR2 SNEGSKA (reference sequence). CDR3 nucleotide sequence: TGCAGTGCTAGAGACCGGACTAGCGGGGGGTTTTCCTACAATGAGCAGTTCTTC. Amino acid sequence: CSARDRTSGGFSYNEQFF.

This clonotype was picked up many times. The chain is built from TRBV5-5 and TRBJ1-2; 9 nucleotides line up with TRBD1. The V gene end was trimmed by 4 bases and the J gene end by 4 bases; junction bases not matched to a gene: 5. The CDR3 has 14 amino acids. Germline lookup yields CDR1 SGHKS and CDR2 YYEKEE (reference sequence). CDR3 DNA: TGTGCCAGCAGCCGGGGACAGGGACCCTATGGCTACACCTTC. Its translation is CASSRGQGPYGYTF. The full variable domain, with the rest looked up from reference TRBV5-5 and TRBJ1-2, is DAGVTQSPTHLIKTRGQQVTLRCSPISGHKSVSWYQQVLGQGPQFIFQYYEKEERGRGNFPDRFSARQFPNYSSELNVNALLLGDSALYLCASSRGQGPYGYTFGSGTRLTVV.

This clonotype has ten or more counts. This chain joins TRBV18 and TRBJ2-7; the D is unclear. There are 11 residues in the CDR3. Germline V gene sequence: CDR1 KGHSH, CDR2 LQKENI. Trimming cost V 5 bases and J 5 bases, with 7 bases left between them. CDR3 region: CASSAVNEQYF. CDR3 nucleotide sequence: TGTGCCAGCTCAGCGGTAAACGAGCAGTACTTC.

CDR3 residues: CASSSGVETQYF. The CDR3 nucleotides read TGCGCCAGCAGTTCAGGGGTGGAGACCCAGTACTTC. The chain links TRBV10-1 to TRBJ2-5; weak D call: TRBD1 (6 bases). Germline loops: CDR1 WNHNN, CDR2 SYGVQD (reference sequence). The CDR3 loop spans 12 amino acids. Trimming cost V 5 bases and J 5 bases, with 9 bases left between them.

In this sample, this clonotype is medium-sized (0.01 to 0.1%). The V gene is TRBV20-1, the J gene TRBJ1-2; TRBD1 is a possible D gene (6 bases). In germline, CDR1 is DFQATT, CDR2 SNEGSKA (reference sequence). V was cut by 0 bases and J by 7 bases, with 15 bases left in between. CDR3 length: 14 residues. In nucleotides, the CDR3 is TGCAGTGCTAGAGATCGGAGGGCAGGGGCTGGCTACACCTTC. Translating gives CSARDRRAGAGYTF.

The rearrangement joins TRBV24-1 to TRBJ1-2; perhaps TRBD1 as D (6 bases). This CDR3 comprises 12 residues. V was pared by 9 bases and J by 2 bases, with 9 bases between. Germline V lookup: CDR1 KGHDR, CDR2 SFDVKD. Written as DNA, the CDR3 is TGTGCCACCCAGGACAGAAACTATGGCTACACCTTC. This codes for CATQDRNYGYTF.

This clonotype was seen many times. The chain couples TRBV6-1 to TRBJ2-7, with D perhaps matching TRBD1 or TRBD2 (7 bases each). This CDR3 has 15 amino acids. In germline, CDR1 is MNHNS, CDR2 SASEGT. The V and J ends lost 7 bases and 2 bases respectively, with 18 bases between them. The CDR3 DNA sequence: TGTGCCAGCACCGTCAGGGGGGGGAGTCCCTACGAGCAGTACTTC. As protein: CASTVRGGSPYEQYF.

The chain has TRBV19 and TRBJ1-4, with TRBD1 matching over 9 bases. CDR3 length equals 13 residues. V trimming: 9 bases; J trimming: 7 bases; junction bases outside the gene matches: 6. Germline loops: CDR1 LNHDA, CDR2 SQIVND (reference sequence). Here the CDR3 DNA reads TGTGCCAGCCGGGACAGGGTGCGTGAAAAACTGTTTTTT. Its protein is CASRDRVREKLFF.

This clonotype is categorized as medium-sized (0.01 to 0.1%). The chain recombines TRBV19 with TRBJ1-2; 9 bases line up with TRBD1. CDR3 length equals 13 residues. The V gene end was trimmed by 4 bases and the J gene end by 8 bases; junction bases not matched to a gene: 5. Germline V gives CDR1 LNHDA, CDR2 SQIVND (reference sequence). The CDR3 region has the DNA TGTGCCAGTAGTACACTACAGGGGGCCGGCTACACCTTC. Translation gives CASSTLQGAGYTF.

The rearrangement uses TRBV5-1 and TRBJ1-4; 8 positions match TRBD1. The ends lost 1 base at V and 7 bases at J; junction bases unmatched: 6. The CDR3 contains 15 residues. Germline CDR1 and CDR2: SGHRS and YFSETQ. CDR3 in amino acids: CASSLTGGIFEKLFF. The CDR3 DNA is TGCGCCAGCAGCTTGACAGGGGGGATATTTGAAAAACTGTTTTTT.

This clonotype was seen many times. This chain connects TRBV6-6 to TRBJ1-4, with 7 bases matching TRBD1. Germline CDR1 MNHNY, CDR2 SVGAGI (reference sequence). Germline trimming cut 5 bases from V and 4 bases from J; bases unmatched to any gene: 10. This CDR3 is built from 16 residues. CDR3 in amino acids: CASSPPGQRLNEKLFF. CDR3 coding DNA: TGTGCCAGCAGTCCCCCGGGACAGCGCCTTAATGAAAAACTGTTTTTT.

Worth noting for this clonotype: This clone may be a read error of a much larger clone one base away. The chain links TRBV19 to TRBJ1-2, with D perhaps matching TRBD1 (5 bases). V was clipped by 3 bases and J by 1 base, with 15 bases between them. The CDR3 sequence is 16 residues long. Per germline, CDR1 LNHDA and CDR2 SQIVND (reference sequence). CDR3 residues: CASSMESGDRNYGYTF. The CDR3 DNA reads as TGTGCCAGTAGTATGGAGTCCGGGGACCGTAACTATGGCTACACCTTC.

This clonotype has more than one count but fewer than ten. The CDR3: CASRQGSGNTIYF. CDR3 nucleotide sequence: TGTGCCAGCAGACAGGGTTCTGGAAACACCATATATTTT. V is TRBV12-3 or TRBV12-4 and J is TRBJ1-3; TRBD1 might be the D (6 bases). The V gene lost 6 bases and the J gene lost 1 base, with 7 bases spanning the gap. CDR3 length: 13 amino acids.

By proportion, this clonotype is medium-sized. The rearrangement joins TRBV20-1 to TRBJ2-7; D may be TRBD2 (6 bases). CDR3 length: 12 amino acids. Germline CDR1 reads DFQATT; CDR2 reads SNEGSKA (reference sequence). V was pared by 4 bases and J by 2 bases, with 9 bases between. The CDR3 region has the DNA TGCAGTGCTACGGGGGTCACCTACGAGCAGTACTTC. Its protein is CSATGVTYEQYF.

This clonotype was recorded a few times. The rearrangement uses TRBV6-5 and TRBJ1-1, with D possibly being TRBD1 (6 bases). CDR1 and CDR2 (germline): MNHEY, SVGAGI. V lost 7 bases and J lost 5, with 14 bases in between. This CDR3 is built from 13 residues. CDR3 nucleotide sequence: TGTGCCAGCATGGGGGGCGGGTCGACTGAAGCTTTCTTT. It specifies CASMGGGSTEAFF.

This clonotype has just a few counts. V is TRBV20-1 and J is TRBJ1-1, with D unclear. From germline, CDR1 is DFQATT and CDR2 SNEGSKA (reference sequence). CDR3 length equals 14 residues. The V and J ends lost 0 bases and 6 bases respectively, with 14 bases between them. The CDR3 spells CSARDGSDWAEAFF. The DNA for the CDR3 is TGCAGTGCTAGAGATGGTTCAGATTGGGCTGAAGCTTTCTTT.

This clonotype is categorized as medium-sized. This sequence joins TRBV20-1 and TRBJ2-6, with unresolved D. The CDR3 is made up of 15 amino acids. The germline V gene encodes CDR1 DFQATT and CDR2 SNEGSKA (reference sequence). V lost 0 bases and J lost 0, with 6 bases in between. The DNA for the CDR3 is TGCAGTGCTAGAGATCGGGCCTCTGGGGCCAACGTCCTGACTTTC. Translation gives CSARDRASGANVLTF.